The 22 T cell receptor beta chains below all came from one sample that was sequenced in a study of blood T cell repertoires in COVID-19. Here immunoSEQ multiplex PCR was the method, and the copy in TCRdb shows in-frame clones only, minus some. Among 200,000 to 300,000 clones, less than 90% were seen once, and the ten largest hold almost 2%. Material: peripheral blood. These receptors came from a man aged 25 to 45 with active or convalescent COVID-19.

This clone has more than one count but fewer than ten. J is TRBJ1-1 and V is TRBV30; D ambiguous. V lost 0 bases and J 1 base, leaving 9 bases between the germline ends. This CDR3 is 14 amino acids long. Germline V gene sequence: CDR1 GTSNPN, CDR2 SVGIG (reference sequence). The CDR3 DNA follows: TGTGCCTGGAGTGTAGGAGGCTCGAACACTGAAGCTTTCTTT. Amino acids: CAWSVGGSNTEAFF.

The V gene is TRBV14, the J gene TRBJ1-2; no clear D. This CDR3 is 14 amino acids long. Trimming removed 0 bases at V and 2 bases at J, with 7 bases between. Germline CDR1 and CDR2: SGHDN and FVKESK. The DNA of the CDR3 is TGTGCCAGCAGCCAAGATAGTATGAACTATGGCTACACCTTC. It codes for CASSQDSMNYGYTF.

The chain uses TRBV7-8 and TRBJ1-6; 8 nucleotides line up with TRBD1. CDR3 length equals 15 residues. The junction had 6 bases not matched to a gene; V was cut back by 2 bases and J by 9 bases. CDR1 and CDR2 from the germline V gene are SGHVS and FQNEAQ. The CDR3 nucleotides read TGTGCCAGCAGCTTACTTCGGCAGGGGGCTTCACCCCTCCACTTT. Translation gives CASSLLRQGASPLHF.

This chain joins TRBV19 and TRBJ1-2, with 10 positions matching TRBD1. There are 13 residues in the CDR3. The V and J ends lost 8 bases and 8 bases, in that order; junction bases with no gene match: 8. Germline V lookup: CDR1 LNHDA, CDR2 SQIVND (reference sequence). The CDR3 is CASRGQGDQGYTF. CDR3 coding DNA: TGTGCCAGTCGAGGACAGGGGGATCAAGGCTACACCTTC.

CDR3 in amino acids: CATSRGTGVNEQYF. CDR3 bases: TGTGCCACCAGCAGAGGGACAGGGGTAAACGAGCAGTACTTC. This chain joins TRBV15 and TRBJ2-7; 9 nucleotides align to TRBD1. V shed 1 base and J 5 bases; nucleotides not matched to a gene: 3. The germline gives CDR1 LNHNV, CDR2 YYDKDF (reference sequence). The CDR3 has 14 residues.

CDR3 loop: CASWAQGSYEQYF. The CDR3 DNA is TGTGCCAGCTGGGCGCAGGGAAGCTACGAGCAGTACTTC. The rearrangement links TRBV6-5 to TRBJ2-7; possibly TRBD1 for D (5 bases). The CDR3 consists of 13 residues. CDR1 is MNHEY, CDR2 SVGAGI, per germline. Trimming took 8 bases from V and 3 from J, leaving 14 bases between them.

V and J are TRBV5-6 and TRBJ2-3; TRBD1 matches 7 bases. Germline CDR1 SGHDT, CDR2 YYEEEE. V was pared by 3 bases and J by 4 bases, with 5 bases of the junction left unmatched. The CDR3 sequence is 14 residues long. CDR3 region: CASSSRTGPDTQYF. The DNA of the CDR3 is TGTGCCAGCAGCTCCCGGACAGGCCCAGATACGCAGTATTTT.

The genes are TRBV4-1 and TRBJ2-7, with 9 nucleotides matching TRBD1. V lost 1 base and J lost 5; bases outside the gene matches: 18. The CDR3 sequence is 19 residues long. Germline V lookup: CDR1 MGHRA, CDR2 YSYEKL. This CDR3 is CASSQVSDRLGTGSNEQYF. The DNA for the CDR3 is TGCGCCAGCAGCCAAGTTTCAGATCGTCTCGGGACAGGGAGCAACGAGCAGTACTTC.

The chain couples TRBV18 to TRBJ1-1; possibly TRBD1 for D (5 bases). The V and J ends lost 1 base and 4 bases respectively, with 10 bases between them. The length of the CDR3 is 14 residues. The germline V gene has CDR1 KGHSH and CDR2 LQKENI. CDR3 residues: CASSPRGVGTEAFF. In nucleotides, the CDR3 is TGTGCCAGCTCACCACGGGGGGTCGGCACTGAAGCTTTCTTT.

The rearrangement joins TRBV5-4 to TRBJ1-1, with 8 bases fitting TRBD1. With 3 bases clipped from V and 5 bases from J, the junction kept 6 bases outside the gene matches. The length of the CDR3 is 14 residues. Germline V CDR1 and CDR2: SGHNT, YYREEE (reference sequence). CDR3 in DNA: TGTGCCAGCAGCTCTGGACAGGGTCTAACTGAAGCTTTCTTT. As protein: CASSSGQGLTEAFF.

This clone has a handful of counts. The chain uses TRBV19 and TRBJ2-7; TRBD2 matches at 10 bases. Germline lookup yields CDR1 LNHDA and CDR2 SQIVND (reference sequence). CDR3 length: 16 residues. V lost 3 bases to trimming and J lost 5 bases; unmatched junction nucleotides: 10. CDR3 loop: CASSMNRLAGVDEQYF. Written as DNA, the CDR3 is TGTGCCAGTAGTATGAATAGACTAGCGGGCGTTGACGAGCAGTACTTC.

J is TRBJ1-2 and V is TRBV12-3 or TRBV12-4, with D tentatively TRBD1 (6 bases). The CDR3 covers 13 residues. The V end was cut by 6 bases, the J end by 5 bases, with 13 bases between. For the CDR3, the DNA is TGTGCCAGCAGGGGAAACAGGGAATATGGCTACACCTTC. Translated, it gives CASRGNREYGYTF.

A few counts support this clone. The chain has TRBV5-1 and TRBJ2-3; 8 positions match TRBD1. Germline V lookup: CDR1 SGHRS, CDR2 YFSETQ. The length of the CDR3 is 15 residues. V shed 4 bases, J shed 2 bases, and the junction held 6 bases outside the gene matches. CDR3 sequence: CASSPGTGHTDTQYF. Written as DNA, the CDR3 is TGCGCCAGCAGCCCCGGGACAGGACACACAGATACGCAGTATTTT.

This rearrangement joins TRBV5-1 to TRBJ1-1; TRBD1 matches 9 bases. V lost 4 bases to trimming and J lost 0 bases; unmatched junction nucleotides: 7. This CDR3 has 16 amino acids. From germline, CDR1 is SGHRS and CDR2 YFSETQ. This CDR3 is CASSRTGEGLNTEAFF. CDR3 in DNA: TGCGCCAGCAGCCGGACAGGGGAGGGATTGAACACTGAAGCTTTCTTT.

The DNA of the CDR3 is TGTGCCACCCGGACTAGCCACTATCGCACAGATACGCAGTATTTT. Protein: CATRTSHYRTDTQYF. The genes are TRBV7-2 and TRBJ2-3; 8 bases match TRBD2. CDR3 length equals 15 residues. V dropped 10 bases and J dropped 1; count of bases not matched to a gene: 10. The germline gives CDR1 SGHTA, CDR2 FQGNSA.

The V gene is TRBV4-1, the J gene TRBJ1-2, with a possible D match to TRBD1 (6 bases). The CDR3 is made up of 14 amino acids. Trimming pared 0 bases from V and 7 bases from J, leaving 12 bases between. Germline CDR1 MGHRA, CDR2 YSYEKL. DNA of the CDR3: TGCGCCAGCAGCCAAGATAGGGGGACCTTTGGCTACACCTTC. Residues: CASSQDRGTFGYTF.

This clone showed up just once. Relative to the germline gene, one junction end is altered; a read error may explain this. The V gene is TRBV10-1, the J gene TRBJ1-6; D is ambiguous. CDR1 WNHNN and CDR2 SYGVQD come from the germline V gene (reference sequence). This CDR3 is 14 amino acids long. The CDR3 loop is CASSSGQDNLPLHF. CDR3 in DNA: TGCGCCAGCAGTTCTGGTCAGGATAATTTACCCCTCCACTTT.

The chain recombines TRBV9 with TRBJ1-1; perhaps TRBD1 as D (5 bases). CDR3 length equals 12 residues. Between the trimmed V and J ends, which lost 2 bases and 7 bases, there was a span of 9 bases. Germline CDR1 SGDLS, CDR2 YYNGEE. The CDR3 bases are TGTGCCAGCAGCGTGGGGCAGGGTGAAGCTTTCTTT. Translation: CASSVGQGEAFF.

The chain has TRBV5-4 and TRBJ2-3; TRBD1 agrees at 8 bases. This CDR3 spans 14 amino acids. The V gene end was trimmed by 6 bases and the J gene end by 2 bases; junction bases not matched to a gene: 5. From germline, CDR1 is SGHNT and CDR2 YYREEE (reference sequence). CDR3 sequence: CASTPDRVTDTQYF. CDR3 sequence (DNA): TGTGCCAGCACCCCGGACAGGGTCACAGATACGCAGTATTTT.

V gene TRBV4-3 combines with J gene TRBJ2-2; D may be TRBD2 (6 bases). CDR1 is LGHNA and CDR2 is YSLEER in the germline V gene. Trimming removed 2 bases from V and 6 bases from J, with 10 bases in between. The CDR3 has 14 amino acids. This CDR3 is CASSQTEGSGELFF. The CDR3 coding sequence is TGCGCCAGCAGCCAAACGGAGGGCTCCGGGGAGCTGTTTTTT.

The sample holds a few counts of this clone. The chain recombines TRBV11-2 with TRBJ2-7; the D gene is possibly TRBD2 (6 bases). Germline V gene data show CDR1 as SGHAT and CDR2 as FQNNGV. The ends were cut back, 5 bases at V and 2 bases at J, with 13 bases in the middle. The CDR3 loop spans 14 amino acids. For the CDR3, the DNA is TGTGCCAGCAGCGGGACTGGGGCGGCCTACGAGCAGTACTTC. It is translated as CASSGTGAAYEQYF.

This clone was observed a few times. CDR3 bases: TGTGCCAGCAGTTTAGTAAACTATGGCTACACCTTC. Its translation: CASSLVNYGYTF. The rearrangement joins TRBV12-3 or TRBV12-4 to TRBJ1-2; D is undetermined. This CDR3 spans 12 amino acids. The V end was cut by 1 base, the J end by 2 bases, with 2 bases between.